This T cell receptor beta chain was recovered during a study of blood T cell repertoires in COVID-19. The data were produced by immunoSEQ multiplex PCR, yet TCRdb's version contains in-frame clones alone and is incomplete. The data show a few hundred thousand clones, with around 87% seen just once and 2.1% held by the top ten. V lost 5 bases and J 11 bases, leaving 16 bases between the germline ends. Germline V gene lookup returns CDR1 SGHTA and CDR2 FQGNSA. This CDR3 comprises 14 residues. The receptor was derived from a woman aged 60-75 years with COVID-19, enrolled during active disease. The chain is built from TRBV7-2 and TRBJ1-6; D is perhaps TRBD1 (5 bases). Sequenced input: peripheral blood. CDR3 region: CASSPRTQHPPLHF. CDR3 in DNA: TGTGCCAGCAGCCCGAGGACACAGCATCCACCCCTCCACTTT.